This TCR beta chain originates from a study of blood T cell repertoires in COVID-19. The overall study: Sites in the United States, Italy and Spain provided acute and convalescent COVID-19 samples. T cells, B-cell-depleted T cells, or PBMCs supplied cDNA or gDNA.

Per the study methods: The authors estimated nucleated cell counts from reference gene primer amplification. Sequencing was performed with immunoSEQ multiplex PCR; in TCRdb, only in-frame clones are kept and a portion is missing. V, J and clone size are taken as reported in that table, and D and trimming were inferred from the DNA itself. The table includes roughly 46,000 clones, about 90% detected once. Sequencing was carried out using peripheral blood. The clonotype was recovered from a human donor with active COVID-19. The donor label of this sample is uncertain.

The CDR3 loop reads CATLRGNTIYF. CDR3 in DNA: TGTGCCACCCTGAGGGGAAACACCATATATTTT. The chain links TRBV19 to TRBJ1-3; D ambiguous. Per the germline V gene, CDR1 is LNHDA and CDR2 is SQIVND (reference sequence). Between the trimmed V and J ends, which lost 10 bases and 4 bases, there was a span of 8 bases. CDR3 size: 11 residues.